The T cell receptor beta chain described here comes from a study of T cell responses to AZD1222 COVID-19 vaccine. CDR3 length equals 14 residues. Germline CDR1 LNHDA, CDR2 SQIVND (reference sequence). Trimming took 5 bases from V and 4 from J, leaving 14 bases between them. The study, taken as a whole, reports: Distributed over spike, vaccine-associated CD4 TCRs predominated at 160-218 and 743-854. The donor cohort was predominantly white British with a female majority, and clonal diversity may have been underestimated.

This clone came up a few times. What it binds is unknown. Profiling relied on immunoSEQ multiplex PCR, and the TCRdb table lists in-frame clones only, not all of them. In the table there are 90,000 to 150,000 clones, 70% to 90% of which are singletons. Here the sequenced sample was peripheral blood, taken on day 0 of AZD1222 vaccination. This clonotype was obtained from an adult in good health. This chain joins TRBV19 and TRBJ1-1; the D gene is possibly TRBD1 (6 bases). CDR3 DNA sequence: TGTGCCAGTAGTGACCGGGGGCGGACCACTGAAGCTTTCTTT. Its protein product is CASSDRGRTTEAFF.